The 14 T cell receptor beta chains presented below share a single source sample, sequenced in a study of blood T cell repertoires in COVID-19. The data were produced by immunoSEQ multiplex PCR, yet TCRdb's version contains in-frame clones alone and is incomplete. The sample holds a few hundred thousand clones, around 86% seen once. Sequences were obtained from PBMCs or T cells enriched from blood (not recorded which). These receptors came from a woman aged 40 to 50 with acute COVID-19.

The genes are TRBV7-9 and TRBJ2-5, with TRBD2 matching 7 bases. Germline lookup yields CDR1 SEHNR and CDR2 FQNEAQ (reference sequence). This CDR3 contains 17 residues. V gave up 0 bases and J gave up 4 bases; unmatched junction bases: 11. CDR3 region: CASSLAPLREFRETQYF. Here the CDR3 DNA reads TGTGCCAGCAGCTTAGCCCCGTTGCGGGAGTTTCGAGAGACCCAGTACTTC. The full variable domain, rest sourced from reference TRBV7-9 and TRBJ2-5, is DTGVSQNPRHKITKRGQNVTFRCDPISEHNRLYWYRQTLGQGPEFLTYFQNEAQLEKSRLLSDRFSAERPKGSFSTLEIQRTEQGDSAMYLCASSLAPLREFRETQYFGPGTRLLVL.

This clone has just one count. The V call is TRBV27, the J call TRBJ2-5; the D gene is possibly TRBD2 (6 bases). This CDR3 is 15 amino acids long. Germline assignment: CDR1 MNHEY and CDR2 SMNVEV (reference sequence). V gave up 4 bases and J gave up 5 bases, with 17 bases separating them. CDR3 region: CASSSHRDRGETQYF. DNA of the CDR3: TGTGCCAGCAGTTCCCACAGAGATCGGGGGGAGACCCAGTACTTC.

The V gene is TRBV3-1 (or the pseudogene TRBV3-2), the J gene TRBJ2-1; a weak D match, TRBD1 (5 bases). Germline CDR1 and CDR2: LGHDT and YNNKEL (reference sequence). CDR3 length equals 15 residues. Trimming pared 7 bases from V and 6 bases from J, leaving 19 bases between. CDR3 sequence reads: CASNRVGALSNEQFF. The CDR3 DNA reads TGTGCCAGCAATAGGGTAGGGGCCCTCTCCAATGAGCAGTTCTTC.

The V and J genes are TRBV5-1 and TRBJ2-3; 7 bases are a match to TRBD1. Germline-derived CDR1 and CDR2 are SGHRS and YFSETQ. The CDR3 has 14 amino acids. V lost 4 bases, J lost 5 bases, and 7 bases stayed unmatched. CDR3 sequence reads: CASSRDRAKDTQYF. In DNA form, the CDR3 reads TGCGCCAGCAGCCGCGACAGGGCTAAAGATACGCAGTATTTT.

Only one count was recorded for this clone. The chain carries TRBV28 and TRBJ2-1, with 7 bases aligning to TRBD1. The length of the CDR3 is 15 residues. CDR1 and CDR2 (germline): MDHEN, SYDVKM. Trimming took 7 bases from V and 2 from J; bases not matched to a gene: 8. This chain's CDR3 is CASNSPGTAYNEQFF. As DNA, the CDR3 is TGTGCCAGCAACTCCCCCGGGACAGCCTACAATGAGCAGTTCTTC.

Comment on this clone: This sample includes further DNA sequences coding for the same CDR3. The chain combines TRBV30 with TRBJ1-6, with 7 bases matching TRBD1. The CDR3 is 12 amino acids. Germline loops: CDR1 GTSNPN, CDR2 SVGIG (reference sequence). V trimming: 4 bases; J trimming: 7 bases; junction bases outside the gene matches: 1. In DNA form, the CDR3 reads TGTGCCTGGAACAGGGGAAATTCACCCCTCCACTTT. As protein: CAWNRGNSPLHF.

The J gene is TRBJ2-2, the V gene TRBV9, with 7 bases lining up with TRBD2. CDR1 and CDR2 from the germline V gene are SGDLS and YYNGEE. This CDR3 is built from 15 residues. Unmatched junction bases numbered 9, after V lost 4 bases and J lost 6 bases. The CDR3 is CASSPKGRAAGELFF. CDR3 DNA sequence: TGTGCCAGCAGCCCCAAGGGGAGGGCCGCCGGGGAGCTGTTTTTT.

The chain couples TRBV27 to TRBJ1-6, with D unresolved. The ends were cut back, 3 bases at V and 4 bases at J, with 10 bases in the middle. The CDR3 spans 15 residues. Germline CDR1 and CDR2: MNHEY and SMNVEV (reference sequence). The CDR3 DNA reads as TGTGCCAGCAGTTTTCGGGAGAATTATAATTCACCCCTCCACTTT. Its translation is CASSFRENYNSPLHF.

V and J are TRBV3-1 (or the pseudogene TRBV3-2) and TRBJ2-3; tentative D call: TRBD2 (5 bases). This CDR3 spans 11 amino acids. CDR1 and CDR2 from the germline V gene are LGHDT and YNNKEL (reference sequence). Trimming left V 5 bases short and J 10 bases short, with 10 bases between. CDR3 nucleotides: TGTGCCAGCAGCACGGGGAAGGCGCAGTATTTT. Its translation is CASSTGKAQYF.

The DNA of the CDR3 is TGTGCCAGCGCACTGGACTTGGGTGGCTACACCTTC. This encodes CASALDLGGYTF. The V gene is TRBV28, the J gene TRBJ1-2; D is unclear. Germline values: CDR1 MDHEN, CDR2 SYDVKM. This CDR3 is built from 12 residues. Trimming shortened V by 8 bases and J by 7 bases, and 14 bases separated the two germline ends.

The gene calls are TRBV28 and TRBJ1-1; weak D call: TRBD1 (6 bases). The germline V gene has CDR1 MDHEN and CDR2 SYDVKM. V was cut by 3 bases and J by 8 bases, with 13 bases left in between. There are 13 residues in the CDR3. CDR3 sequence (DNA): TGTGCCAGCAGTTTGGTACAGGGCCCCGAAGCTTTCTTT. Amino acid sequence: CASSLVQGPEAFF.

The chain has TRBV5-1 and TRBJ2-1; 7 bases fit TRBD2. This CDR3 is built from 15 residues. V gave up 8 bases and J gave up 9 bases; unmatched junction bases: 17. The germline V gene encodes CDR1 SGHRS and CDR2 YFSETQ. Here the CDR3 reads CASQPGFRGEGEQFF. The CDR3 DNA reads as TGCGCCAGTCAACCGGGATTTCGAGGGGAGGGTGAGCAGTTCTTC.

This rearrangement joins TRBV10-2 to TRBJ1-5; D gene ambiguous. Germline assignment: CDR1 WSHSY and CDR2 SAAADI. Trimming cost V 3 bases and J 8 bases, with 17 bases left between them. The CDR3 consists of 15 residues. CDR3 sequence: CASSEEDVLSEPQHF. For the CDR3, the DNA is TGCGCCAGCAGTGAAGAGGATGTATTGTCGGAGCCCCAGCATTTT.

The CDR3 nucleotides are TGTGCCAGCAGTTACTCCGGGGGGGGCCCCTACGAGCAGTACTTC. Its translation is CASSYSGGGPYEQYF. The chain employs TRBV6-2 or TRBV6-3 and TRBJ2-7, with 8 bases lining up with TRBD2. The CDR3 is 15 residues long. CDR1 is MNHEY, CDR2 SVGEGT, per germline. J lost 2 bases, V lost 0 bases, and 3 bases had no gene match.